The present entry profiles one T cell receptor (beta chain) with its context. It lacks a known antigen. No base qualities exist here, and no much larger clone lies one base off it. Healthy HIV-negative adults with no recently reported acute infections or vaccinations were included as donors. Every donor was a Caucasian adult living in Nashville, Tennessee, USA. CD8 memory samples were composed of magnetically selected CD45RO+ cells combined with CCR7-negative CD45RA+ effector memory (TemRA) cells. Blood was obtained by leukapheresis, after which PBMCs were separated by Ficoll-Histopaque density gradient centrifugation and cryopreserved in liquid nitrogen vapor phase. Analytical flow cytometry was used to check the purity and quantity of each magnetically sorted T cell population. Genomic DNA was isolated from every sorted fraction and measured by UV absorbance on a Nanodrop 2000c. Using the deep immunoSEQ assay, multiplex PCR amplified TCR CDR3 regions from genomic DNA. Extracted genomic DNA from each cell subset was distributed evenly across all wells of several immunoSEQ 96-well plates, and each plate was treated as a replicate. For sorted subsets, approximately 190 ng genomic DNA, equal to 30,000 or so T cell genomes, was loaded into each replicate PCR. Purified libraries were measured with a Qubit 3.0 fluorometer, size-checked on a Bioanalyzer 2100, and measured again with the KAPA Library Quantification kit. A separate single-read 150-cycle Illumina NextSeq 550 flow cell was used to sequence each immunoSEQ 96-well plate. In the original analysis: The immunoSEQ output contained only junctional sequences without quality scores, so filtering could not match that applied to full-length reads. To assign V/J genes and CDR3, sequences were annotated using PyIR, a Python wrapper for IgBLAST v1.9, with IMGT germline references. Reads were filtered out if the reads had weak V/J assignments (E-value above 1e-6), no CDR3, stop codons, out-of-frame junctions, or ambiguous translated residues. V3J clonotypes were defined as sequences sharing the same inferred V gene, J gene, and CDR3 amino acid sequence. Percentage overlap between repertoires was computed as shared unique clonotypes divided by the size of the smaller repertoire. RTK rarefaction, the Chao1 estimator, and Recon v2.1 estimates of unobserved clonotypes were used to assess repertoire richness. Generation probabilities were computed with OLGA for all TCRbeta clonotypes obtained by the gDNA method from a few donors. Imported from immuneACCESS, the table was reduced by TCRdb to in-frame sequences with V and J called. These copies leave out some clones; in studies compared against another copy, an unresolved V gene accounts for under half, and the cause of the remainder is not known. The D gene and trimming were derived from the DNA, and the V and J assignments and clone size from that table. This sample comprises 550,000 to 800,000 clones, 80% to 95% of them detected only once. 34% of the sample goes to the ten largest clones.

This specimen comes from a study of shared clonotypes between healthy human individuals (dated by TCRdb to between 2020 and 2021). Broadly, across the study: Three men and a couple of women, aged 18 to 49 years, made up the cohort. For each donor, CD4 naive and CD4 memory were each run on three plates, CD8 naive on two plates, and CD8 memory on one plate. The study deeply sequenced blood TCR repertoires of about 5 healthy adults to estimate repertoire size and the extent of clonotype sharing between individuals. To increase sequencing depth and limit assay-specific biases, different laboratories used diverse techniques to prepare libraries and sequence TCR repertoires. Per donor, leukapheresis produced somewhere between about 0.8 and 9.5 billion PBMCs. The paper as a whole reports these results and caveats: Pairwise subsampling led to the expectation that sequencing depth would affect the degree of clonotype sharing among donors. Because the study included a small number of donors, the genetic and exposure-history diversity represented was limited. Across a handful of donors, around 5% of naive CD4, over 3% of naive CD8, 2.3% of memory CD4, and approximately 0.4% of memory CD8 clonotypes were shared. Sampling was limited to blood, and TCR repertoires in tissue likely differ from TCR repertoires in blood. Naive subsets generally had larger estimated clonotype richness than memory subsets. Incomplete sequencing was indicated by rarefaction of sorted-subset datasets, despite the large sequencing depth. Compared with non-shared clonotypes, the clonotypes found in all four sorted-subset donors had higher generation probabilities.

The sequenced material came from memory CD8+ T cells from PBMCs. What this sample's cell subset or site label stands for: CD45RO+ cells pooled with CCR7-negative TemRA cells. This TCR derives from a man in his late teens or twenties in good health. Some clones in this sample may be carry-over from other donors' samples.

For the CDR3, the sequence is CAIHRAGEQYF. The DNA sequence is TGTGCCATCCACAGGGCTGGCGAGCAGTACTTC. The chain is assembled from TRBV7-9 and TRBJ2-7, with TRBD1 as a weak D call on 6 bases. The CDR1 and CDR2 encoded by the germline V gene (reference sequence) are SEHNR and FQNEAQ. V is shortened by 10 bases, J by 6 bases, and the region joining them spans 13 bases. The CDR3 measures 11 amino acids from cysteine to phenylalanine. Left in the record is the CDR3 DNA by itself, 33 bases read in frame from the first base.